This record covers a single T cell receptor (beta chain). The sample is drawn from a study of blood T cell repertoires in COVID-19. Looking at the study overall: Material from acute and convalescent COVID-19 was sourced from the United States, Italy and Spain. Sources were T cells, B-cell-depleted T cells, or PBMCs; the material itself was cDNA or gDNA.

Per the original data handling: Estimates of nucleated cell counts were drawn from the amplification of reference gene primers. The method was immunoSEQ multiplex PCR; TCRdb's version includes in-frame clones alone and lacks a portion of them. V, J and clone size are taken as reported in that table, and D and trimming were inferred from the DNA itself. The data show about 190,000 clones, under 80% seen once. Sample: peripheral blood. The sequence was obtained from a woman aged 45 to 65 with acute or convalescent COVID-19.

This CDR3 is CASSISGRISYEQYF. The CDR3 DNA is TGTGCCAGCAGCATTAGCGGGAGGATCTCCTACGAGCAGTACTTC. The chain has TRBV7-2 and TRBJ2-7; 10 nucleotides line up with TRBD2. V was pared by 5 bases and J by 0 bases, with 4 bases of the junction left unmatched. CDR3 length equals 15 residues. From germline, CDR1 is SGHTA and CDR2 FQGNSA.